These 25 T cell receptor beta chains share one sample of origin, sequenced in a study of OX40 agonist ivuxolimab in advanced cancers. Using immunoSEQ multiplex PCR, the repertoire was profiled, and TCRdb retains in-frame clones only, with some absent. The sample lists approximately 59,000 clones; more than 80% were seen once. The sample consisted of CD4+ or CD8+ T cells sorted from blood, taken in a trial of the OX40 agonist ivuxolimab. The receptor source for this set is an adult with an advanced solid tumor such as melanoma, head and neck, liver or kidney cancer.

The genes are TRBV6-4 and TRBJ1-5, with TRBD1 as a possible D gene (5 bases). The CDR3 is 16 residues long. V shed 6 bases and J shed 1 base, with 16 bases lying between them. Per the germline V gene, CDR1 is MRHNA and CDR2 is SNTAGT. The CDR3 nucleotides are TGTGCCAGCAGGGACAACAGGCCTTGGAGCAATCAGCCCCAGCATTTT. Translation gives CASRDNRPWSNQPQHF.

CDR3: CASSDLGGTGDSPLHF. In nucleotides, the CDR3 is TGTGCCAGCAGTGATCTGGGGGGGACAGGGGATTCACCCCTCCACTTT. The chain employs TRBV6-1 and TRBJ1-6, with 10 bases fitting TRBD1. The CDR3 covers 16 residues. Trimming took 3 bases from V and 8 from J; bases not matched to a gene: 7. The germline CDR1 and CDR2 sequences are MNHNS and SASEGT.

The V gene is TRBV19, the J gene TRBJ2-1; D possibly uses TRBD1 or TRBD2 (5 bases each). The CDR3 runs to 15 residues. Between the trimmed V and J ends, which lost 2 bases and 7 bases, there was a span of 15 bases. Germline V gives CDR1 LNHDA, CDR2 SQIVND (reference sequence). CDR3 DNA sequence: TGTGCCAGTAGTATACCCCCGGGACGGAGAAATGAGCAGTTCTTC. Its protein is CASSIPPGRRNEQFF.

The CDR3: CASSQDQGLGGYTF. DNA for the CDR3: TGCGCCAGCAGCCAAGATCAGGGGCTGGGTGGCTACACCTTC. This sequence joins TRBV4-1 and TRBJ1-2; D is possibly TRBD1 (6 bases). V was cut by 0 bases and J by 7 bases, with 12 bases left in between. The germline CDR1 and CDR2 sequences are MGHRA and YSYEKL. The CDR3 length is 14 residues.

The chain uses TRBV7-2 and TRBJ2-1; TRBD2 aligns across 7 bases. The germline CDR1 and CDR2 sequences are SGHTA and FQGNSA. V shed 0 bases, J shed 3 bases, and the junction held 2 bases outside the gene matches. The CDR3 totals 15 residues. Written as DNA, the CDR3 is TGTGCCAGCAGCTTAGCGGGGGGGTACTACAATGAGCAGTTCTTC. Amino acid sequence: CASSLAGGYYNEQFF.

The chain joins TRBV6-5 to TRBJ2-2; TRBD1 or TRBD2 may be the D gene (6 bases each). The ends were cut back, 2 bases at V and 1 base at J, with 8 bases in the middle. CDR3 length: 15 amino acids. CDR1 MNHEY and CDR2 SVGAGI come from the germline V gene. CDR3 amino acids: CASSYGGRNTGELFF. CDR3 nucleotide sequence: TGTGCCAGCAGTTACGGGGGGCGGAACACCGGGGAGCTGTTTTTT.

This chain uses TRBV11-2 with TRBJ1-1; a weak D match, TRBD1 (5 bases). V gave up 6 bases and J gave up 1 base, with 15 bases separating them. This CDR3 comprises 15 residues. Germline CDR1 is SGHAT and CDR2 is FQNNGV. The CDR3 DNA reads TGTGCCAGCAGACTCCCTTTGGGGCCGAACACTGAAGCTTTCTTT. Encoded protein: CASRLPLGPNTEAFF.

The chain has TRBV6-5 and TRBJ2-5; TRBD2 matches 8 bases. The DNA matches TRBJ2-7 better at its end, which makes the J call doubtful. Per the germline V gene, CDR1 is MNHEY and CDR2 is SVGAGI. CDR3 size: 13 residues. The CDR3 sequence is CASSPGGVYEQYF. For the CDR3, the DNA is TGTGCCAGCAGTCCCGGGGGGGTCTACGAGCAGTACTTC.

Points on this clone: The sample holds other DNA sequences that translate to the same CDR3. This chain connects TRBV2 to TRBJ2-3; 12 bases are shared with TRBD1. The CDR3 length is 14 residues. V lost 5 bases to trimming and J lost 5 bases; unmatched junction nucleotides: 2. The germline V gene has CDR1 SNHLY and CDR2 FYNNEI. CDR3: CASSRDRGLDTQYF. The CDR3, as DNA: TGTGCCAGCAGTAGGGACAGGGGGCTAGATACGCAGTATTTT.

The chain is built from TRBV18 and TRBJ2-3; D might be TRBD1 or TRBD2, each matching 6 bases. The CDR3 spans 13 residues. Between the trimmed V and J ends, which lost 3 bases and 4 bases, there was a span of 8 bases. CDR1 KGHSH and CDR2 LQKENI come from the germline V gene. The CDR3 protein is CASSPGGPDTQYF. The CDR3, as DNA: TGTGCCAGCTCACCGGGGGGCCCAGATACGCAGTATTTT. Full variable domain (missing parts from reference TRBV18 and TRBJ2-3): NAGVMQNPRHLVRRRGQEARLRCSPMKGHSHVYWYRQLPEEGLKFMVYLQKENIIDESGMPKERFSAEFPKEGPSILRIQQVVRGDSAAYFCASSPGGPDTQYFGPGTRLTVL.

The gene calls are TRBV6-4 and TRBJ1-5; D is perhaps TRBD1 (5 bases). The CDR3 has 15 amino acids. The V and J ends lost 7 bases and 0 bases respectively, with 13 bases between them. Germline CDR1 and CDR2: MRHNA and SNTAGT. This CDR3 is CASTRGGNSNQPQHF. The CDR3 nucleotides read TGTGCCAGCACCCGGGGGGGGAATAGCAATCAGCCCCAGCATTTT.

The chain is built from TRBV2 and TRBJ2-7, with TRBD1 identical over 7 bases. The CDR3 loop spans 16 amino acids. V gave up 7 bases and J gave up 2 bases; unmatched junction bases: 14. Looked up from germline, CDR1 is SNHLY and CDR2 is FYNNEI. In DNA, the CDR3 is TGTGCCAGCACCGACTTGGGTTGGGACAGAACCTACGAGCAGTACTTC. Its protein product is CASTDLGWDRTYEQYF.

This chain uses TRBV9 with TRBJ2-1, with TRBD1 identical over 7 bases. V dropped 0 bases and J dropped 8; count of bases not matched to a gene: 14. CDR1 and CDR2 from the germline V gene are SGDLS and YYNGEE. The CDR3 loop spans 17 amino acids. CDR3 residues: CASSVEKGAPLHHEQFF. DNA for the CDR3: TGTGCCAGCAGCGTAGAGAAGGGGGCCCCCCTACACCATGAGCAGTTCTTC.

The V call is TRBV10-3, the J call TRBJ1-1, with D tentatively TRBD1 (5 bases). This CDR3 comprises 13 residues. Germline CDR1 ENHRY, CDR2 SYGVKD. V gave up 10 bases and J gave up 0 bases, with 12 bases separating them. The CDR3 DNA sequence: TGTGCCACCCTACAGGACTTGAACACTGAAGCTTTCTTT. Protein sequence: CATLQDLNTEAFF.

This clone was counted only a few times. The rearrangement joins TRBV2 to TRBJ2-7; TRBD2 matches at 10 bases. Germline loops: CDR1 SNHLY, CDR2 FYNNEI. V lost 3 bases to trimming and J lost 0 bases; unmatched junction nucleotides: 2. There are 15 residues in the CDR3. The CDR3 reads CASSERTSGSYEQYF. The CDR3 coding sequence is TGTGCCAGCAGTGAGAGGACTAGCGGCTCCTACGAGCAGTACTTC.

The chain couples TRBV21-1 to TRBJ2-1; TRBD1, as called in the table, went unchecked against the DNA. TRBV21-1 is a pseudogene. This CDR3 region has 16 residues. The CDR3: CASSPHRDRVFYEQFF. As DNA, the CDR3 is TGTGCCAGCAGCCCACACCGGGACAGGGTATTCTATGAGCAGTTCTTC.

The rearrangement joins TRBV6-1 to TRBJ2-4; 12 bases match TRBD2. V dropped 4 bases and J dropped 7; count of bases not matched to a gene: 8. The CDR3 extends over 16 amino acids. In germline, CDR1 is MNHNS, CDR2 SASEGT. As DNA, the CDR3 is TGTGCCAGCAGTGCCATGACTAGCGGGGGCGGGAACATTCAGTACTTC. This translates into CASSAMTSGGGNIQYF.

In its sample, this clone was seen a few times. CDR3 sequence reads: CSTTVLNTEAFF. The DNA of the CDR3 is TGCAGCACTACAGTCCTGAACACTGAAGCTTTCTTT. The chain combines TRBV29-1 with TRBJ1-1, with D hard to call. Looked up from germline, CDR1 is SQVTM and CDR2 is ANQGSEA. V was trimmed by 8 bases and J by 0 bases, leaving 10 bases between them. The CDR3 extends over 12 amino acids.

The chain combines TRBV29-1 with TRBJ2-2; 7 nucleotides match TRBD1. Germline CDR1 is SQVTM and CDR2 is ANQGSEA. Trimming removed 4 bases from V and 3 bases from J; junction bases left unmatched: 5. This CDR3 region has 14 residues. The CDR3 protein is CSVVGQADTGELFF. For the CDR3, the DNA is TGCAGCGTTGTAGGACAGGCTGACACCGGGGAGCTGTTTTTT.

This clone was found once. The chain carries TRBV6-5 and TRBJ1-2; no definite D call. The V end lost 5 bases, the J end lost 8 bases, and 15 bases lay between the germline ends. From germline, CDR1 is MNHEY and CDR2 SVGAGI. The CDR3 spans 13 residues. DNA of the CDR3: TGTGCCAGCAGTACCGTCTCGGGCACCGGCTACACCTTC. Translation: CASSTVSGTGYTF.

The chain combines TRBV14 with TRBJ2-1; TRBD2 matches at 13 bases. Germline loops: CDR1 SGHDN, CDR2 FVKESK. Trimming removed 0 bases from V and 3 bases from J; junction bases left unmatched: 5. The CDR3 extends over 18 amino acids. The CDR3 loop reads CASSQDWTSGGIYNEQFF. In nucleotides, the CDR3 is TGTGCCAGCAGCCAAGATTGGACTAGCGGGGGTATCTACAATGAGCAGTTCTTC.

This sequence joins TRBV6-5 and TRBJ1-2, with D perhaps TRBD1 (5 bases). Germline lookup yields CDR1 MNHEY and CDR2 SVGAGI. This CDR3 has 15 residues. V lost 4 bases and J 4 bases, leaving 16 bases between the germline ends. DNA for the CDR3: TGTGCCAGCAGTTCGGCGGGGGAGGGGACCTATGGCTACACCTTC. Its protein product is CASSSAGEGTYGYTF.

The sample holds one count of this clone. The rearrangement uses TRBV7-3 and TRBJ2-3, with D perhaps being TRBD1 or TRBD2 (5 bases each). The CDR3 totals 18 residues. V was pared by 5 bases and J by 0 bases, with 21 bases between. Germline CDR1 SGHTA, CDR2 FQGTGA. In DNA form, the CDR3 reads TGTGCCAGCAGCACGGGACGACGCCCCCCCTCTAGCACAGATACGCAGTATTTT. Protein product: CASSTGRRPPSSTDTQYF.

This clone was seen once. This chain joins TRBV7-7 and TRBJ2-2; D might be TRBD1 or TRBD2, each matching 6 bases. From germline, CDR1 is SSHAT and CDR2 FNYEAQ (reference sequence). The V gene lost 5 bases and the J gene lost 4 bases, with 14 bases spanning the gap. There are 15 residues in the CDR3. The DNA of the CDR3 is TGTGCCAGCAGCCCGAGGGGGGTGGGCACCGGGGAGCTGTTTTTT. This translates into CASSPRGVGTGELFF.

The chain combines TRBV28 with TRBJ1-2, with 7 bases lining up with TRBD1. The CDR3 runs to 14 residues. Germline V gives CDR1 MDHEN, CDR2 SYDVKM. With V trimmed by 6 bases and J by 1 base, 5 bases remained unmatched. CDR3 sequence reads: CASRPQGNNYGYTF. Written as DNA, the CDR3 is TGTGCCAGCAGACCACAGGGGAATAACTATGGCTACACCTTC.